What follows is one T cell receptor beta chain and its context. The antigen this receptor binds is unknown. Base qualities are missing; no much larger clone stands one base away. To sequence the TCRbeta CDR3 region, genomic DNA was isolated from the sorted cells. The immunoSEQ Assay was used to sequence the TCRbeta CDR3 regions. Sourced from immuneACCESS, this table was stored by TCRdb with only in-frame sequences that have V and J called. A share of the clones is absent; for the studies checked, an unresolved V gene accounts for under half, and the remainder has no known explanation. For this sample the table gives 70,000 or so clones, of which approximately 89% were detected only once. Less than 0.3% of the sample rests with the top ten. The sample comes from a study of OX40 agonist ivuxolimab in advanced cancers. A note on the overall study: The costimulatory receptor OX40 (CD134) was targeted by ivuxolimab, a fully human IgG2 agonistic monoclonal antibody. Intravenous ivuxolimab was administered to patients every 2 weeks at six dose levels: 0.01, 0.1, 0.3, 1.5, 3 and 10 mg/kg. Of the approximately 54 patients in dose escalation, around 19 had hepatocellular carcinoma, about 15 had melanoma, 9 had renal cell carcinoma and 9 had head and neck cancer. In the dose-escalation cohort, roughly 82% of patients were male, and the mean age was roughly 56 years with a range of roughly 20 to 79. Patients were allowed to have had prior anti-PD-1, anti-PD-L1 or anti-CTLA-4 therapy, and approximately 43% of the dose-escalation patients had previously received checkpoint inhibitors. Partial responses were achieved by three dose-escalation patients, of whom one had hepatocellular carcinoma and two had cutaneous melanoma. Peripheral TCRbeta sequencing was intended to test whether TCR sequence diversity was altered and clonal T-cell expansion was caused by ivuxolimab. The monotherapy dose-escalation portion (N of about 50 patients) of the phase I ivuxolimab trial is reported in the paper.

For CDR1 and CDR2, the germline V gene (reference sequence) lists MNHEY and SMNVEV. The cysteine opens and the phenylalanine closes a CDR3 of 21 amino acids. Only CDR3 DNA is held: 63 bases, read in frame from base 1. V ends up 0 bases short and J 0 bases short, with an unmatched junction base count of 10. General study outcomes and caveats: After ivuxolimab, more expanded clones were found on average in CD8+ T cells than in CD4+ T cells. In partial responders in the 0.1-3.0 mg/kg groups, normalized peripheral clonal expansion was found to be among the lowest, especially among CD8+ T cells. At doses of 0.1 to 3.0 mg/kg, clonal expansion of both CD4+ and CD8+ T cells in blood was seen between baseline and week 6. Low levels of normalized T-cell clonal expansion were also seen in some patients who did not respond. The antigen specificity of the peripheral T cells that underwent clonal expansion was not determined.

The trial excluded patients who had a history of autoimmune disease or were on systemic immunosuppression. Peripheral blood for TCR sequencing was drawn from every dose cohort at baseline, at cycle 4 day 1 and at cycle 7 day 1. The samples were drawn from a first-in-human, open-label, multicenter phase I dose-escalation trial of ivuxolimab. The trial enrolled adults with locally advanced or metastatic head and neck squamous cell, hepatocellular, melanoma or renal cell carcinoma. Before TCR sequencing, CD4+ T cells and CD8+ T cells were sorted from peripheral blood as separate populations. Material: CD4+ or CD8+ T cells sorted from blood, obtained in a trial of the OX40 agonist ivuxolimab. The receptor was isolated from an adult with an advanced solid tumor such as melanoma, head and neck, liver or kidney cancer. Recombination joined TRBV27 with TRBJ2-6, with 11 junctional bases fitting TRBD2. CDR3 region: CASSLSSHQGLAASGANVLTF. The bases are TGTGCCAGCAGTTTATCATCCCACCAGGGACTAGCGGCCTCTGGGGCCAACGTCCTGACTTTC.